One TCR beta chain is described in this entry. What it binds is unknown. The CDR3 has 15 amino acids. J lost 1 base, V lost 3 bases, and 4 bases had no gene match. From germline, CDR1 is KGHSH and CDR2 LQKENI. Use of 60 Vbeta and 13 Jbeta primers characterized the PCR. The protocol was immunoSEQ multiplex PCR, while the TCRdb copy is restricted to in-frame clones and leaves out a portion. This sample's clone table lists over 100,000 clones. The data originate from a study of cytomegalovirus exposure and HLA in healthy donors. Study-level results: Earlier analysis yielded a pattern in which most TCR beta V segments were productive about 90% or about 30% of the time.

The source material was PBMCs. The receptor's source is a man in his forties in good health and CMV-seropositive. The chain combines TRBV18 with TRBJ2-3; 7 nucleotides line up with TRBD1. CDR3 nucleotides: TGTGCCAGCTCACCGCAGGGGGTCGGCACAGATACGCAGTATTTT. This sequence encodes CASSPQGVGTDTQYF.